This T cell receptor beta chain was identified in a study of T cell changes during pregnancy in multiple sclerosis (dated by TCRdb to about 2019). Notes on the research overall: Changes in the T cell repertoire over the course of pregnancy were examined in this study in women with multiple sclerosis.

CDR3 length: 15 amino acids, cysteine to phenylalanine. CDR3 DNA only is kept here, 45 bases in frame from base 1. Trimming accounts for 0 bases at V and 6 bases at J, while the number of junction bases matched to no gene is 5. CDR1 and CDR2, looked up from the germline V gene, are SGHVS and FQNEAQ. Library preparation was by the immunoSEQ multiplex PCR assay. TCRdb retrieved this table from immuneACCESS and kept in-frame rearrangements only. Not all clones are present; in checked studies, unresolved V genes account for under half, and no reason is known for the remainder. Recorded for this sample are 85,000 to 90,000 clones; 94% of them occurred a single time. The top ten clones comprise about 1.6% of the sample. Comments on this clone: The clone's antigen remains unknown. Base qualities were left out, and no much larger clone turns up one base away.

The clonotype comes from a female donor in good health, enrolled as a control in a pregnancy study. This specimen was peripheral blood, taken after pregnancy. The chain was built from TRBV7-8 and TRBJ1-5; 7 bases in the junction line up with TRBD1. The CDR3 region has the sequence CASSLARGRVQPQHF. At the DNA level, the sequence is TGTGCCAGCAGCTTAGCGAGGGGGCGCGTTCAGCCCCAGCATTTT.